A single sample is the source of the 8 T cell receptor beta chains below, sequenced in a study of T cells in Graves' hyperthyroidism and ophthalmopathy. The source material, RNA transcripts, was used to amplify TCR beta CDR3 regions. Researchers ran a first-round RT-PCR on the TCR CDR3 using the HTBI primer set. TCRdb re-called the multiplex PCR reads with MiXCR, one entry per CDR3 protein. The sample records approximately 420,000 distinct CDR3 sequences, 12% to 15% being singletons. The sequenced sample was blood. The receptors here all came from a woman under 30 with Graves' hyperthyroidism.

There are many counts of this clonotype. J is TRBJ2-7 and V is TRBV6-1, with D perhaps assigned TRBD1 or TRBD2 (5 bases each). The germline CDR1 and CDR2 sequences are MNHNS and SASEGT. Trimming left V 7 bases short and J 2 bases short, with 15 bases between. The CDR3 totals 14 residues. CDR3 bases: TGTGCCAGCATTGACTCCGGGACCCCCTACGAGCAGTACTTC. This encodes CASIDSGTPYEQYF.

This clonotype appeared a few times. The chain links TRBV5-1 to TRBJ2-2, with 12 nucleotides matching TRBD2. V lost 0 bases, J lost 5 bases, and 5 bases stayed unmatched. CDR1 and CDR2 from the germline V gene are SGHRS and YFSETQ. This CDR3 region has 17 residues. Here the CDR3 reads CASSLDMTSGRTGELFF. As DNA, the CDR3 is TGCGCCAGCAGCTTGGATATGACTAGCGGGAGAACCGGGGAGCTGTTTTTT.

The rearrangement joins TRBV29-1 to TRBJ1-2, with D unresolved. V lost 6 bases to trimming and J lost 4 bases, with 12 bases between them. This CDR3 has 12 amino acids. CDR1 is SQVTM and CDR2 is ANQGSEA in the germline V gene. Here the CDR3 reads CSVAGFGYGYTF. In DNA form, the CDR3 reads TGCAGCGTGGCAGGTTTTGGCTATGGCTACACCTTC.

This clonotype showed up many times. The chain has TRBV2 and TRBJ2-1, with unresolved D. The CDR3 is 12 amino acids. Trimming removed 6 bases from V and 9 bases from J, with 12 bases in between. Germline V gene sequence: CDR1 SNHLY, CDR2 FYNNEI. The CDR3 region has the DNA TGTGCCAGCAGCGCTAGGGTGGGTGAGCAGTTCTTC. This encodes CASSARVGEQFF.

The chain is built from TRBV7-6 and TRBJ2-7; TRBD1 matches at 7 bases. Germline CDR1 reads SGHVS; CDR2 reads FNYEAQ. With V trimmed by 2 bases and J by 1 base, 5 bases remained unmatched. The CDR3 runs to 15 residues. CDR3 in DNA: TGTGCCAGCAGCTTAAACGGCAGGGGGTCCTACGAGCAGTACTTC. Its translation is CASSLNGRGSYEQYF.

This clonotype was seen ten or more times. The chain couples TRBV12-3 or TRBV12-4 to TRBJ2-6, with TRBD1 as a possible D gene (5 bases). V gave up 5 bases and J gave up 0 bases, with 11 bases separating them. This CDR3 has 16 residues. The CDR3 spells CASSPTVPSGANVLTF. The CDR3 region has the DNA TGTGCCAGCAGTCCGACAGTGCCCTCTGGGGCCAACGTCCTGACTTTC.

The V gene is TRBV15, the J gene TRBJ1-1, with D possibly matching TRBD1 (6 bases). Germline V gene data show CDR1 as LNHNV and CDR2 as YYDKDF (reference sequence). The CDR3 length is 15 residues. Trimming took off 2 bases at V and 10 bases at J, with 20 bases between the two ends. The CDR3 DNA is TGTGCCACCAGCAGAACGAGGGACTCAGGGGTGGGAGCTTTCTTT. Encoded protein: CATSRTRDSGVGAFF.

This clonotype was seen at least ten times. This chain uses TRBV6-1 with TRBJ2-7; possibly TRBD1 or TRBD2 for D (5 bases each). Germline CDR1 and CDR2: MNHNS and SASEGT. The CDR3 consists of 14 residues. Trimming stripped 10 bases from V and 0 bases from J, with 16 bases between. The CDR3 here is CAIAPGPGSYEQYF. Written as DNA, the CDR3 is TGTGCCATCGCCCCGGGACCGGGCTCCTACGAGCAGTACTTC.